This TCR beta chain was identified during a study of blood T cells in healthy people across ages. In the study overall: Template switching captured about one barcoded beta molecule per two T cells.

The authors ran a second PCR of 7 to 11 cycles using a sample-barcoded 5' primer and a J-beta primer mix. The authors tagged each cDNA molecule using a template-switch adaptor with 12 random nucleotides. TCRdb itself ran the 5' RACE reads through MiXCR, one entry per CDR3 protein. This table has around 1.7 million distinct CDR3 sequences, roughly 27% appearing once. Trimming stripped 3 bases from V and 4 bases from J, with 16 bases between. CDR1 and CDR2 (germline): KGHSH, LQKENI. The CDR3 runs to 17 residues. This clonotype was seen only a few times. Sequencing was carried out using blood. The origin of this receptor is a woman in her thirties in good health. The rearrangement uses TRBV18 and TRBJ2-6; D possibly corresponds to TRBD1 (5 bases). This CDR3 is CASSPFTGSSGANVLTF. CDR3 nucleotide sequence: TGTGCCAGCTCACCGTTTACAGGTTCTTCAGGGGCCAACGTCCTGACTTTC.